This T cell receptor beta chain was sequenced in a study of blood T cell repertoires in COVID-19. As for the study in general: Both acute and convalescent COVID-19 samples were obtained from the United States, Italy and Spain.

Sequencing was performed with immunoSEQ multiplex PCR; in TCRdb, only in-frame clones are kept and a portion is missing. Here the sample spans 140,000 to 150,000 clones, 84% being singletons. Germline CDR1 SEHNR, CDR2 FQNEAQ (reference sequence). Unmatched junction bases numbered 9, after V lost 7 bases and J lost 8 bases. The CDR3 contains 13 residues. The V call is TRBV7-9, the J call TRBJ1-2, with 8 bases lining up with TRBD1. Sequencing used PBMCs or T cells enriched from blood (not recorded which). The source of this sequence is a woman between 50 and 59 years old who had been exposed to COVID-19. CDR3 sequence (DNA): TGTGCCAGCAAAACCCCGACAGGGGACGGCTACACCTTC. Translated, it gives CASKTPTGDGYTF.